The present T cell receptor (beta chain) was sequenced within a study of cytomegalovirus exposure and HLA in healthy donors. The study's findings and limits: When analyzed later, a missense DCLRE1C variant was found to be linked to TCR beta V- and J-gene trimming. An observed cluster of highly shared sequence variants was recorded as a likely sequencing artifact. When analyzed later, the rates of TCR association showed variation by HLA locus, with DRB1 the most and HLA-C the fewest.

There are 13 residues in the CDR3. In germline, CDR1 is SGHVS, CDR2 FNYEAQ. V lost 3 bases and J 6 bases, leaving 9 bases between the germline ends. Primers for the PCR totalled 60 Vbeta and 13 Jbeta. Assay: immunoSEQ multiplex PCR; the TCRdb copy retains only in-frame clones and omits some. The table gives 120,000 to 150,000 clones; the top ten clones make up 2% to 3% of it. Comment on this clone: The antigen is undetermined.

The rearrangement links TRBV7-6 to TRBJ2-1; D not certain. The specimen sequenced was PBMCs. The receptor's source is a man aged 35-49 years in good health and CMV-seronegative. In nucleotides, the CDR3 is TGTGCCAGCAGCTTGGGCCTCATCAATGAGCAGTTCTTC. As protein: CASSLGLINEQFF.